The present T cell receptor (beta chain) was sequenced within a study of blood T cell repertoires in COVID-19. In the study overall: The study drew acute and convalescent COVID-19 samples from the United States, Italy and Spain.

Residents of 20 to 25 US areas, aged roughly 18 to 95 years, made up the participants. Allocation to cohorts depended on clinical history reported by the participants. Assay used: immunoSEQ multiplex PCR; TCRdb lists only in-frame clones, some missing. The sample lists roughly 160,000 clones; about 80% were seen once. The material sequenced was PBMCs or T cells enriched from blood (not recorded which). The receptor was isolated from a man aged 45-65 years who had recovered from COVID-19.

The chain's CDR3 is CASSPGLAPYNEQFF. The CDR3 DNA reads as TGTGCCAGCAGCCCGGGACTAGCCCCCTACAATGAGCAGTTCTTC. The chain recombines TRBV7-3 with TRBJ2-1, with TRBD2 identical over 9 bases. This CDR3 has 15 amino acids. With 5 bases clipped from V and 2 bases from J, the junction kept 4 bases outside the gene matches. Germline CDR1 reads SGHTA; CDR2 reads FQGTGA.